Presented here are 10 T cell receptor beta chains from one specimen sequenced in a study of regulatory T cells in long-lasting Graves disease (dated by TCRdb to the early 2020s). The sample's time point label is to be understood as: newly diagnosed GD, antithyroid drugs for less than 3 months. For both TCR sequencing and RNA sequencing, RNA was extracted from PBMCs using TRIzol. The library relied on multiplex PCR. Instrument used: Illumina HiSeq 4000. iRepertoire HTBI primers and Arm-PCR amplification of CDR3 regions were used to construct TCR beta libraries. TCRdb ran its own pipeline on the public reads, namely fastp trimming at Q25 and MiXCR clone calling, and kept in-frame beta chains. Each entry merges the rows of one CDR3 protein and shows their most common DNA and genes. This sample is represented by 300,000 to 450,000 distinct CDR3 sequences; roughly a sixth of them were singletons. The ten largest make up about a fifth of the sample.

Sequencing was performed on peripheral blood mononuclear cells (PBMCs), taken at new diagnosis, from a patient treated with antithyroid drugs. These receptors all come from a female donor with Graves disease.

The rearrangement uses TRBV28 and TRBJ2-7; the D is unclear. Trimming removed 4 bases from V and 11 bases from J, with 18 bases in between. CDR3 length: 13 residues. The germline CDR1 and CDR2 sequences are MDHEN and SYDVKM. CDR3 DNA: TGTGCCAGCAGTTCCTCCCCCGATACAAGAGAGTACTTC. This codes for CASSSSPDTREYF.

This clonotype was recorded many times. J is TRBJ1-2 and V is TRBV2; D is perhaps TRBD1 (5 bases). Germline V lookup: CDR1 SNHLY, CDR2 FYNNEI. The germline V and J ends were trimmed by 9 bases and 7 bases, with 18 bases remaining between them. The CDR3 covers 13 residues. CDR3 nucleotides: TGTGCCAGACTGAGGGGCGAGGGGTCTGGCTACACCTTC. Encoded protein: CARLRGEGSGYTF.

This clonotype was detected ten times or more. The chain has TRBV7-9 and TRBJ1-4; 9 bases match TRBD1. CDR1 is SEHNR, CDR2 FQNEAQ, per germline (reference sequence). The CDR3 is made up of 15 amino acids. After removal of 4 bases from V and 5 bases from J, the junction contained 5 bases not matched to a gene. CDR3 bases: TGTGCCAGCAGCTCCCTCGGGACAGGGAATGAAAAACTGTTTTTT. This gives the protein CASSSLGTGNEKLFF.

This clonotype was counted a few times. The chain is built from TRBV24-1 and TRBJ1-2, with D hard to call. This CDR3 has 13 residues. The V gene's germline CDR1 is KGHDR and CDR2 SFDVKD. The germline V and J ends were trimmed by 4 bases and 4 bases, with 9 bases remaining between them. CDR3: CATSDPNSYGYTF. CDR3 DNA sequence: TGTGCCACCAGTGACCCTAATAGCTATGGCTACACCTTC.

This clonotype was recorded at least ten times. This sequence joins TRBV12-3 or TRBV12-4 and TRBJ1-2; D may be TRBD1 (5 bases). The CDR3 contains 13 residues. V lost 7 bases and J lost 11, with 20 bases in between. The CDR3 loop reads CASTQPGREGYTF. CDR3 nucleotides: TGTGCCAGCACCCAGCCGGGGCGCGAAGGGTACACCTTC.

In its sample, this clonotype was seen many times. This sequence joins TRBV6-2 or TRBV6-3 and TRBJ1-1, with D possibly matching TRBD1 (6 bases). CDR1 and CDR2 from the germline V gene are MNHEY and SVGEGT. V dropped 6 bases and J dropped 0 bases, with 11 bases sitting between them. This CDR3 has 14 amino acids. CDR3 coding DNA: TGTGCCAGCAGCTACCAGGGGATGAACACTGAAGCTTTCTTT. Protein product: CASSYQGMNTEAFF.

Of note for this clonotype: One end of the junction does not line up with germline, which may come from a read error. J is TRBJ2-3 and V is TRBV11-2; TRBD2 matches 7 bases. The CDR3 covers 14 residues. Germline V gene data show CDR1 as SGHAT and CDR2 as FQNNGV. CDR3 DNA sequence: TGTGCCAGCGGCAGACTAGCTTTCACAGATACGCGGTATTTT. It specifies CASGRLAFTDTRYF.

This clonotype was counted ten times or more. The chain is built from TRBV20-1 and TRBJ2-2; 13 positions match TRBD2. Germline loops: CDR1 DFQATT, CDR2 SNEGSKA (reference sequence). V was pared by 0 bases and J by 0 bases, with 4 bases of the junction left unmatched. CDR3 length: 18 residues. This CDR3 reads CSARDALAGGPNTGELFF. CDR3 in DNA: TGCAGTGCTAGAGATGCACTAGCGGGAGGGCCGAACACCGGGGAGCTGTTTTTT.

This rearrangement joins TRBV9 to TRBJ2-3, with 9 bases fitting TRBD1. V lost 6 bases to trimming and J lost 3 bases; unmatched junction nucleotides: 11. This CDR3 has 16 amino acids. Germline assignment: CDR1 SGDLS and CDR2 YYNGEE. CDR3 nucleotides: TGTGCCAGCACGCTCACAGGGGGCGAAGGGACAGATACGCAGTATTTT. It yields the protein CASTLTGGEGTDTQYF.

V usage is TRBV19 and J usage is TRBJ1-1; the match to TRBD1 covers 9 bases. Per germline, CDR1 LNHDA and CDR2 SQIVND (reference sequence). The CDR3 has 15 residues. Germline trimming cut 5 bases from V and 1 base from J; bases unmatched to any gene: 5. Written as DNA, the CDR3 is TGTGCCAGTAGTGCGGACAGGGGAGGGAACACTGAAGCTTTCTTT. Translation: CASSADRGGNTEAFF.